The clone carrying this TCR beta chain showed up just a few times. Its antigen is still unknown. The source of the sample is a study of T-cell memory formation after mild COVID-19. Study-wide results and caveats: Day 15 to 85 contractors were CD4/CD8 balanced; later expanders leaned CD4+. CM and EM subsets held most contracting CD4+ clones; EMRA held CD8+ ones.

The germline gives CDR1 SNHLY, CDR2 FYNNEI. The CDR3 length is 13 residues. V lost 4 bases to trimming and J lost 3 bases, with 7 bases between them. TCR alpha and TCR beta cDNA libraries carrying sample barcodes and UMIs were produced by 5'RACE using constant-segment primers. Via MiXCR, TCRdb re-called the 5' RACE reads, giving one row per CDR3 protein. The sample comprises roughly 550,000 distinct CDR3 sequences, about 20% of which are singletons, and roughly an eighth rests with the top ten. The TCR originated in an adult woman who had mild COVID-19 (a few samples of this study predate the infection). Cell type and time point are not known. V is TRBV2 and J is TRBJ1-5; perhaps TRBD1 as D (5 bases). The specimen sequenced was PBMCs or a T cell subset sorted from them (not recorded which). CDR3 protein: CASSGQNNQPQHF. CDR3 nucleotide sequence: TGTGCCAGCAGTGGACAGAACAATCAGCCCCAGCATTTT.